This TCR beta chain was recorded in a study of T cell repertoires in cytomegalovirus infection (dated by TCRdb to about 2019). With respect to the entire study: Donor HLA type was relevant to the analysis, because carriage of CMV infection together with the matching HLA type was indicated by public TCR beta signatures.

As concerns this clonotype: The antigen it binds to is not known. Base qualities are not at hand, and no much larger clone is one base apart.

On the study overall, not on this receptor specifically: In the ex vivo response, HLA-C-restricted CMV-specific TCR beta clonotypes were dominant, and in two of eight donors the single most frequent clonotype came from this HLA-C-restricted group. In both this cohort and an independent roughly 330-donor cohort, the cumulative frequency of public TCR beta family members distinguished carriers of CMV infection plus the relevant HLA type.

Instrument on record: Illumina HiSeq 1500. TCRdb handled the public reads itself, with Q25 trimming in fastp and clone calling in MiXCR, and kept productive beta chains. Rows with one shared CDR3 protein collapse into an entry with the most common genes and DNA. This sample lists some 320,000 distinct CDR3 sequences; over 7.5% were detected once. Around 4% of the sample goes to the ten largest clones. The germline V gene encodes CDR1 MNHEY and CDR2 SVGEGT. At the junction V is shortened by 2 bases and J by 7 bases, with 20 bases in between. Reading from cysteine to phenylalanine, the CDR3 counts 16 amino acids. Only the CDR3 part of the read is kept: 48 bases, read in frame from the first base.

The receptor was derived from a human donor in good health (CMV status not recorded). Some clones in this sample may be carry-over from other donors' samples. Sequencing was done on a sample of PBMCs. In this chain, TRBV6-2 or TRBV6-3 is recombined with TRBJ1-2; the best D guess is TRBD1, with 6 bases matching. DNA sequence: TGTGCCAGCAGTTACGGTACAGGGAACCCTGTTGGTGGCTACACCTTC. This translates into CASSYGTGNPVGGYTF.